These 9 T cell receptor beta chains were sequenced from one sample in a study of T-cell memory formation after mild COVID-19. Each CDR3 protein is one row after TCRdb ran MiXCR on the 5' RACE reads. The sample contains 130,000 to 150,000 distinct CDR3 sequences, about 5.5% of which appear only once. The sequenced material came from PBMCs or a T cell subset sorted from them (not recorded which). These receptors all stem from an adult woman who had mild COVID-19 (a few samples of this study predate the infection). Cell type and time point are not known.

This clonotype was observed a few times. This chain uses TRBV6-6 with TRBJ2-4; D unresolved. The germline V and J ends were trimmed by 6 bases and 0 bases, with 18 bases remaining between them. This CDR3 has 17 residues. Germline lookup yields CDR1 MNHNY and CDR2 SVGAGI (reference sequence). The CDR3 nucleotides are TGTGCCAGCAGCCCACGACGAGATTTACTAGCCAAAAACATTCAGTACTTC. Residues: CASSPRRDLLAKNIQYF.

The chain uses TRBV5-1 and TRBJ1-4; D unclear. V shed 6 bases and J shed 1 base, with 16 bases lying between them. There are 16 residues in the CDR3. Germline CDR1 is SGHRS and CDR2 is YFSETQ. The CDR3 DNA is TGCGCCAGCAATAAGGGCCTACGGGAAACTAATGAAAAACTGTTTTTT. It encodes CASNKGLRETNEKLFF.

This clonotype was detected a few times. The V call is TRBV7-8, the J call TRBJ1-3; D remains ambiguous. V gave up 5 bases and J gave up 2 bases, with 10 bases separating them. Germline CDR1 and CDR2: SGHVS and FQNEAQ. The CDR3 runs 14 residues. The CDR3 protein is CASSRLGPGNTIYF. The CDR3 DNA is TGTGCCAGCAGCCGCCTCGGCCCTGGAAACACCATATATTTT.

This clonotype appeared many times. The rearrangement joins TRBV20-1 to TRBJ2-1; 10 bases map to TRBD1. This CDR3 region has 16 residues. The junction had 10 bases not matched to a gene; V was cut back by 5 bases and J by 3 bases. Germline V CDR1 and CDR2: DFQATT, SNEGSKA (reference sequence). DNA of the CDR3: TGCAGTGCTGTCCATTCCGGGACAGGGGTCTACAATGAGCAGTTCTTC. This codes for CSAVHSGTGVYNEQFF.

The genes are TRBV5-1 and TRBJ2-3; 8 nucleotides align to TRBD2. This CDR3 comprises 15 residues. Per the germline V gene, CDR1 is SGHRS and CDR2 is YFSETQ. V gave up 7 bases and J gave up 1 base; unmatched junction bases: 8. The CDR3 sequence is CASSWTAGGTDTQYF. The CDR3 DNA sequence: TGCGCCAGCTCTTGGACAGCGGGGGGCACAGATACGCAGTATTTT.

The chain recombines TRBV7-2 with TRBJ2-5; D unclear. The CDR3 covers 12 residues. Germline V CDR1 and CDR2: SGHTA, FQGNSA. Deletions cut 1 base from V and 9 bases from J, with 9 bases between. The CDR3 is CASSLDFRAQYF. Written as DNA, the CDR3 is TGTGCCAGCAGCTTAGACTTCAGAGCCCAGTACTTC. Filled out from reference TRBV7-2 and TRBJ2-5, the complete variable domain reads GAGVSQSPSNKVTEKGKDVELRCDPISGHTALYWYRQSLGQGLEFLIYFQGNSAPDKSGLPSDRFSAERTGGSVSTLTIQRTQQEDSAVYLCASSLDFRAQYFGPGTRLLVL.

This sequence joins TRBV24-1 and TRBJ2-3; D remains ambiguous. CDR1 KGHDR and CDR2 SFDVKD come from the germline V gene. The CDR3 length is 14 residues. Trimming stripped 7 bases from V and 3 bases from J, with 13 bases between. The CDR3 protein is CATSAGNPTDTQYF. CDR3 nucleotide sequence: TGTGCCACCAGCGCAGGTAATCCTACAGATACGCAGTATTTT.

The CDR3 bases are TGTGCCAGCAGCTTGGCCGGGACAGCCTACGAGCAGTACTTC. Its protein product is CASSLAGTAYEQYF. V gene TRBV5-4 combines with J gene TRBJ2-7, with 7 bases aligning to TRBD1. This CDR3 comprises 14 residues. Germline V gene sequence: CDR1 SGHNT, CDR2 YYREEE (reference sequence). The J segment lost 2 bases and the V segment lost 0 bases, leaving 2 bases of the junction unmatched.

This clonotype was counted at least ten times. The chain couples TRBV20-1 to TRBJ1-5, with 8 bases lining up with TRBD1. The CDR3 has 14 amino acids. The trim removed 6 bases at V and 4 bases at J, leaving 8 bases unmatched. CDR1 and CDR2 (germline): DFQATT, SNEGSKA (reference sequence). This chain's CDR3 is CSALARQGNQPQHF. In nucleotides, the CDR3 is TGCAGTGCGCTTGCAAGACAGGGGAATCAGCCCCAGCATTTT.